This T cell receptor (beta chain) was sequenced in a study of T cell changes during pregnancy in multiple sclerosis. Deletions cut 6 bases from V and 5 bases from J, with 7 bases between. The germline CDR1 and CDR2 sequences are SNHLY and FYNNEI. The CDR3 runs to 11 residues. Generated by immunoSEQ multiplex PCR, the TCRdb table keeps only in-frame clones and is missing some. The table has roughly 76,000 clones, around 90% seen once. This sequence was found in a female donor with multiple sclerosis, enrolled in a pregnancy study. J is TRBJ2-5 and V is TRBV2, with D hard to call. Material: CD4+ T cells from peripheral blood mononuclear cells, obtained in the second trimester of pregnancy. The CDR3 DNA reads as TGTGCCAGCAGATCCCGGGAGACCCAGTACTTC. Its translation is CASRSRETQYF.